This entry concerns a single T cell receptor beta chain. Germline values: CDR1 ENHRY, CDR2 SYGVKD. The CDR3 runs 16 residues. After removal of 3 bases from V and 5 bases from J, the junction contained 12 bases not matched to a gene. The record originates from a study of blood T cell repertoires in COVID-19. Overall study context: The analysed material was cDNA or gDNA that came from T cells, B-cell-depleted T cells, or PBMCs.

Data came from immunoSEQ multiplex PCR; TCRdb stores just in-frame clones and leaves some out. The top ten hold more than 13% of the sample, which has 53,000 or so clones, roughly 79% seen once. Material: peripheral blood. This clonotype was obtained from a human donor with active or convalescent COVID-19. The donor label of this sample is uncertain. The chain couples TRBV10-3 to TRBJ2-5, with TRBD2 matching over 7 bases. DNA of the CDR3: TGTGCCATCAGTGAAGGTGGTGCGGGAGCATCGGAGACCCAGTACTTC. Translated: CAISEGGAGASETQYF.